This T cell receptor beta chain derives from a study of T cell changes during pregnancy in multiple sclerosis. Germline V lookup: CDR1 SGHTA, CDR2 FQGNSA. J lost 2 bases, V lost 4 bases, and 7 bases had no gene match. CDR3 length: 15 residues. Measured with immunoSEQ multiplex PCR; TCRdb has only the in-frame clones, and not every one. The table has about 55,000 clones, 80% to 90% seen once. This TCR was recovered from a female donor with multiple sclerosis, enrolled in a pregnancy study. The sequences come from CD4+ T cells from peripheral blood mononuclear cells, collected in the first trimester of pregnancy. The J gene is TRBJ1-1, the V gene TRBV7-2, with TRBD1 matching 7 bases. CDR3 amino acids: CASSSQTGPNTEAFF. Written as DNA, the CDR3 is TGTGCCAGCAGCTCCCAGACAGGGCCCAACACTGAAGCTTTCTTT.